A single sample gave rise to the 11 T cell receptor beta chains below, sequenced in a study of cytomegalovirus exposure and HLA in healthy donors. Both 60 Vbeta primers and 13 Jbeta primers went into the PCR. Generated by immunoSEQ multiplex PCR, the TCRdb table keeps only in-frame clones and is missing some. The data show roughly 120,000 clones, with more than 80% seen just once and 3.3% held by the top ten. The sequenced sample was PBMCs. The receptor set was obtained from a male donor in good health and CMV-seronegative.

The rearrangement links TRBV5-1 to TRBJ2-7; 9 bases are shared with TRBD2. In germline, CDR1 is SGHRS, CDR2 YFSETQ. The J segment lost 3 bases and the V segment lost 0 bases, leaving 10 bases of the junction unmatched. The CDR3 contains 17 residues. The CDR3 region is CASSLGLAGANHYEQYF. CDR3 DNA: TGCGCCAGCAGCTTGGGTTTAGCGGGGGCAAACCACTACGAGCAGTACTTC.

The chain couples TRBV19 to TRBJ2-7, with 8 bases identical to TRBD2. This CDR3 has 15 residues. The germline CDR1 and CDR2 sequences are LNHDA and SQIVND (reference sequence). With V trimmed by 5 bases and J by 0 bases, 6 bases remained unmatched. The CDR3 bases are TGTGCCAGTAGTTTGTCGGGAGGGAGCTCCTACGAGCAGTACTTC. Translation gives CASSLSGGSSYEQYF.

The V call is TRBV6-4, the J call TRBJ2-1, with 7 bases matching TRBD1. The length of the CDR3 is 13 residues. V lost 5 bases to trimming and J lost 9 bases; unmatched junction nucleotides: 7. Germline CDR1 and CDR2: MRHNA and SNTAGT. The CDR3 DNA is TGTGCCAGCAGTAGAGACAGGGATGTTGAGCAGTTCTTC. This sequence encodes CASSRDRDVEQFF.

This clone is a singleton in its sample. The V gene is TRBV28, the J gene TRBJ1-3; D may be TRBD1 (6 bases). The CDR3 sequence is 15 residues long. Trimming removed 6 bases at V and 0 bases at J, with 12 bases between. Germline-derived CDR1 and CDR2 are MDHEN and SYDVKM. CDR3 nucleotide sequence: TGTGCCAGCAGACCCACAGGGAGCTCTGGAAACACCATATATTTT. This codes for CASRPTGSSGNTIYF.

The rearrangement uses TRBV7-2 and TRBJ2-5; 10 bases map to TRBD2. V was clipped by 5 bases and J by 11 bases; unmatched bases: 20. This CDR3 comprises 17 residues. Germline CDR1 SGHTA, CDR2 FQGNSA. In nucleotides, the CDR3 is TGTGCCAGCAGCCAAAGCAGGACGAGCGGGGGGGATTTTAAGCAGTACTTC. Its translation: CASSQSRTSGGDFKQYF.

The V call is TRBV6-5, the J call TRBJ1-1, with D possibly TRBD1 on 6 matching bases. The CDR3 totals 13 residues. V gave up 6 bases and J gave up 4 bases, with 12 bases separating them. In germline, CDR1 is MNHEY, CDR2 SVGAGI. CDR3 nucleotides: TGTGCCAGCAGGGACCGAGGGGGCACTGAAGCTTTCTTT. Its translation is CASRDRGGTEAFF.

This chain links TRBV19 with TRBJ2-2; 7 nucleotides line up with TRBD1. The CDR3 has 15 amino acids. The V gene end was trimmed by 1 base and the J gene end by 6 bases; junction bases not matched to a gene: 5. In germline, CDR1 is LNHDA, CDR2 SQIVND (reference sequence). CDR3 bases: TGTGCCAGTAGTATAGGGGCCAGGGGGTCCGGGGAGCTGTTTTTT. Its protein is CASSIGARGSGELFF. Complete variable domain (other parts from reference TRBV19 and TRBJ2-2): DGGITQSPKYLFRKEGQNVTLSCEQNLNHDAMYWYRQDPGQGLRLIYYSQIVNDFQKGDIAEGYSVSREKKESFPLTVTSAQKNPTAFYLCASSIGARGSGELFFGEGSRLTVL.

V is TRBV9 and J is TRBJ1-2; TRBD1 matches 8 bases. Per the germline V gene, CDR1 is SGDLS and CDR2 is YYNGEE. V was clipped by 2 bases and J by 12 bases; unmatched bases: 18. The CDR3 runs 16 residues. The CDR3 nucleotides read TGTGCCAGCAGCGTGCTACCCGGGACAGGCTTGGGACGGGACACCTTC. Protein: CASSVLPGTGLGRDTF.

This clone was counted only a few times. The chain joins TRBV7-9 to TRBJ2-7; the D gene is possibly TRBD1 (5 bases). Trimming pared 5 bases from V and 9 bases from J, leaving 14 bases between. Germline V gene data show CDR1 as SEHNR and CDR2 as FQNEAQ (reference sequence). This CDR3 region has 12 residues. CDR3: CASSPPGRGQYF. Here the CDR3 DNA reads TGTGCCAGCAGCCCCCCCGGTAGGGGGCAGTACTTC.

The V and J genes are TRBV9 and TRBJ2-3; no firm D call. The germline gives CDR1 SGDLS, CDR2 YYNGEE. V lost 3 bases and J lost 5, with 19 bases in between. The CDR3 is 16 amino acids. Here the CDR3 DNA reads TGTGCCAGCAGCGCTCTAACTACGGCGCGAGAAGATACGCAGTATTTT. Its translation: CASSALTTAREDTQYF.

The chain recombines TRBV5-4 with TRBJ2-2, with a possible D match to TRBD2 (5 bases). CDR1 is SGHNT and CDR2 is YYREEE in the germline V gene (reference sequence). The CDR3 loop spans 16 amino acids. Trimming took 4 bases from V and 0 from J, leaving 13 bases between them. CDR3 region: CASSPPGKTNTGELFF. CDR3 bases: TGTGCCAGCAGCCCGCCCGGGAAAACGAACACCGGGGAGCTGTTTTTT.